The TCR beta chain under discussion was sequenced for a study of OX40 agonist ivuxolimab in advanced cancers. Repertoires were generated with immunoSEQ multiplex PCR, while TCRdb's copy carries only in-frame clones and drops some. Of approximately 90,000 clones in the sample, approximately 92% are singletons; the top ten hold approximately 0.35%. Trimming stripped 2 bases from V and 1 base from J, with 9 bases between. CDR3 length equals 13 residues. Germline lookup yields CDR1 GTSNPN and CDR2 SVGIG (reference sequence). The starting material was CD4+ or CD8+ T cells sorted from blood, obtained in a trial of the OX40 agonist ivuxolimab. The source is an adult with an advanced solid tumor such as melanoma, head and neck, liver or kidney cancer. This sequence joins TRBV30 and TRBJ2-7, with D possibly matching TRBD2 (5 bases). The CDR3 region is CAWSPGESYEQYF. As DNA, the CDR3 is TGTGCCTGGAGTCCCGGGGAATCCTACGAGCAGTACTTC.